The clone carrying this T cell receptor beta chain was detected ten times or more. V lost 1 base and J 0 bases, leaving 12 bases between the germline ends. CDR1 is SGHTA and CDR2 is FQGNSA in the germline V gene. The CDR3 sequence is 16 residues long. This specimen belongs to a study of molecular identifiers for immune sequencing clone quantification. Each CDR3 protein is one row after TCRdb ran MiXCR on the PCR reads. This sample has approximately 37,000 distinct CDR3 sequences, with under 25% found just once. The clonotype was recovered from a human donor in good health. Some libraries in this study had Jurkat cell RNA spiked in. Sample: naive CD8+ T cells from blood, with Jurkat cell RNA spiked in. The sample's subset: FACS-sorted CD8+CD4-CCR7+CD45RA+ naive T cells. The gene calls are TRBV7-2 and TRBJ1-1; D unresolved. CDR3 nucleotide sequence: TGTGCCAGCAGCTTAGGAGTAGGGTTCATGAACACTGAAGCTTTCTTT. Its translation: CASSLGVGFMNTEAFF.